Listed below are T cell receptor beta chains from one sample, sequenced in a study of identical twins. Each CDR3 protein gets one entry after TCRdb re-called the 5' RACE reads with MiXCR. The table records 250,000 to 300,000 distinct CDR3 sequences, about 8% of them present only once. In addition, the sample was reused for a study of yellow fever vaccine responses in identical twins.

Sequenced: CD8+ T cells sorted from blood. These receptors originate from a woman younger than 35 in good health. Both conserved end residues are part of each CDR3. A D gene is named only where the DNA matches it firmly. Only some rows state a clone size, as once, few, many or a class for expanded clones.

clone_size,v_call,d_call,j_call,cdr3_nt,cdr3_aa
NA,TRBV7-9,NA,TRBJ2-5,TGTGCCAGCAGCTTAGGGGGACTCACGGAGGTCGAGACCCAGTACTTC,CASSLGGLTEVETQYF
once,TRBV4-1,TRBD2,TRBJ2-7,TGCGCCAGCAGGCCGCTACTAGCGGGGGCTAACGAGCAGTACTTC,CASRPLLAGANEQYF
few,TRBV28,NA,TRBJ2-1,TGTGCCAGCAGTCCCCGTGGGGGGATCTCCTACAATGAGCAGTTCTTC,CASSPRGGISYNEQFF
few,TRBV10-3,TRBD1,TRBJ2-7,TGTGCCATCAGGAGGGGGACAGTTAGCTCCTACGAGCAGTACTTC,CAIRRGTVSSYEQYF
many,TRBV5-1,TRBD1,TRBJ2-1,TGCGCCAGCAGCGCCGGGCAGGGGGACGTTGATGAGCAGTTCTTC,CASSAGQGDVDEQFF
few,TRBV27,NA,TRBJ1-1,TGTGCCAGCGCCCCCCCGGCCTCGAACACTGAAGCTTTCTTT,CASAPPASNTEAFF
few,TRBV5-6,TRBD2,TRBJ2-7,TGTGCCAGCAGCTTGGTCCAGCGGGAGTACGAGCAGTACTTC,CASSLVQREYEQYF
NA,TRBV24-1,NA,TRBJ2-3,TGTGCCACCAGTGATTTGTCAGATACGAAGTATTTT,CATSDLSDTKYF
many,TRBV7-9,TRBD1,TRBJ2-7,TGTGCCAGCAGCCCTGGACAGGGCATTTACGAGCAGTACTTC,CASSPGQGIYEQYF
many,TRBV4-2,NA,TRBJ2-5,TGTGCCAGCAGCCATAAAACCGTGACATTAGTGAGCGGCCAAGAGACCCAGTACTTC,CASSHKTVTLVSGQETQYF
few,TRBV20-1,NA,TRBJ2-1,TGCAGTGCTAGGACTCCTAGCGTTTATGAGCAGTTCTTC,CSARTPSVYEQFF
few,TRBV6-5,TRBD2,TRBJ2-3,TGTGCCAGCAGTTCCAACCGAGCGGGGGGGCAGTCAGATACGCAGTATTTT,CASSSNRAGGQSDTQYF
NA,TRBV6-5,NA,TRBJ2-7,TGTGCCAGCAGTTACGTGACAGGTGTCTCCTACGAGCAGTACTTC,CASSYVTGVSYEQYF
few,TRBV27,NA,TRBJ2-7,TGTGCCAGCAGAGGAACCTACAGCTCCTACGAGCAGTACTTC,CASRGTYSSYEQYF
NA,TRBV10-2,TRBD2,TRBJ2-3,TGCGCCAGCAGTGGCGGGGTACTAGCGGGGTCGGATACGCAGTATTTT,CASSGGVLAGSDTQYF
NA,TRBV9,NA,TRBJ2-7,TGTGCCAGCAGCGCAAACTACTACGAGCAGTACTTC,CASSANYYEQYF
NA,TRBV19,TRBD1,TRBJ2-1,TGTGCCAGTGGGGGGGACAGGGCCAATGAGCAGTTCTTC,CASGGDRANEQFF
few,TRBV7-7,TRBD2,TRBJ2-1,TGTGCTAGCAGCTTATCCCAACTAGCGGGAGAGGGCAATGAGCAGTTCTTC,CASSLSQLAGEGNEQFF
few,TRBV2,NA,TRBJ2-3,TGTGCCAGCCGTTGGACAGAGTTAATGCCAGATACGCAGTATTTT,CASRWTELMPDTQYF
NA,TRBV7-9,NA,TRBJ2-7,TGTGCCAGCAGCTTCCCCGACGGGGAGCAGTACTTC,CASSFPDGEQYF
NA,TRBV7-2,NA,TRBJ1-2,TGTGCCAGCAGCTTAGCCGAGTACGGCTACACCTTC,CASSLAEYGYTF
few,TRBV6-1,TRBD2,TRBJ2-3,TGTGCCAGCAGTGGGGGCGGGAGGTACCTCACAGATACGCAGTATTTT,CASSGGGRYLTDTQYF
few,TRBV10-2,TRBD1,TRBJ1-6,TGCGCCAGCAGTGATTTCCGGGACAGGGGGTCTAATTCACCCCTCCACTTT,CASSDFRDRGSNSPLHF
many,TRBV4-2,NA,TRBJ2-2,TGTGCCAGCAGTTTGACCGCCGGGGAGCTGTTTTTT,CASSLTAGELFF
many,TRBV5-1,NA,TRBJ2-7,TGCGCCAGCGCCAGGGGGGCGGCCTACGAGCAGTACTTC,CASARGAAYEQYF
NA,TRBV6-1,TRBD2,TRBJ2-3,TGTGCCACGACTAGCGGGGTCACAGATACGCAGTATTTT,CATTSGVTDTQYF
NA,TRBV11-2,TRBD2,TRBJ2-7,TGTGCCAGCAGCTTCACAGCGGGGATGCAGTACTTC,CASSFTAGMQYF
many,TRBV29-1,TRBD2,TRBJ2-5,TGCAGCGTTGACGAACTAGCGGGAGTCGGCGAAGAGACCCAGTACTTC,CSVDELAGVGEETQYF
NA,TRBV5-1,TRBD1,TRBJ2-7,TGCGCCAGCAGCTTCGCCGGGACAGGGAGGTACGAGCAGTACTTC,CASSFAGTGRYEQYF
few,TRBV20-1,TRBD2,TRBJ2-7,TGCAGTGCCTGGACTAGCGGGAGCTCCTACGAGCAGTACTTC,CSAWTSGSSYEQYF
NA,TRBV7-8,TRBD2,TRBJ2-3,TGTGCAAGCACCAGACTAGCGGGAGAAGATACGCAGTATTTT,CASTRLAGEDTQYF
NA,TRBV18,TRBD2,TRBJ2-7,TGTGCCAGCTCACCCCTCACGGGCGGGAGTCGGTACGAGCAGTACTTC,CASSPLTGGSRYEQYF
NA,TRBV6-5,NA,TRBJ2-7,TGTGCCAGCAATTGGAGGGATCGTGTCCACGAGCAGTACTTC,CASNWRDRVHEQYF
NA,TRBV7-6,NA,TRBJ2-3,TGTGCCAGCAGCTTAAGACGGGGGCCTAGCACAGATACGCAGTATTTT,CASSLRRGPSTDTQYF
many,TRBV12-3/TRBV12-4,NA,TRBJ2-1,TGTGCCAGCAACGAGCGACAGAGAGACAATGAGCAGTTCTTC,CASNERQRDNEQFF
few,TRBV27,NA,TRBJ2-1,TGTGCCAGCAGTATGCGACCCCCTTTAAATGAGCAGTTCTTC,CASSMRPPLNEQFF
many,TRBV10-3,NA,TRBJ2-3,TGTGCCATCAGTGACCCTGTAAGCTGGGATACGCAGTATTTT,CAISDPVSWDTQYF
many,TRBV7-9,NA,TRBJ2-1,TGTGCCAGCAGCTTAGGTGTAGACAATGAGCAGTTCTTC,CASSLGVDNEQFF
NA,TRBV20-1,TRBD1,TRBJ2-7,TGCAGTCAGCAGGGGGCGTTGACCTACGAGCAGTACTTC,CSQQGALTYEQYF
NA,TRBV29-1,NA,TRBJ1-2,TGCAGCGGACAGTTTCGCTATGGCTACACCTTC,CSGQFRYGYTF
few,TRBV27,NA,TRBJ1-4,TGTGCCAGCAGTCGCACAGGCGGCCCTACTAATGAAAAACTGTTTTTT,CASSRTGGPTNEKLFF
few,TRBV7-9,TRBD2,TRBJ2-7,TGTGCCAGCAGCACCACCCGGGGGGGACTACACTACGAGCAGTACTTC,CASSTTRGGLHYEQYF
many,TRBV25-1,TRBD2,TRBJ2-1,TGTGCCAGCAGTGAAGAAGCGGGAGGTACATTCGATGAGCAGTTCTTC,CASSEEAGGTFDEQFF
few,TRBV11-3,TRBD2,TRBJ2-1,TGTGCCAGCAGCTTAGAAAGCGGGGGGGCAGAGTTCTTC,CASSLESGGAEFF
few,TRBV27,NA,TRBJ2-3,TGTGCCAGCAGTTTATTTGACGGACGTTACACAGATACGCAGTATTTT,CASSLFDGRYTDTQYF
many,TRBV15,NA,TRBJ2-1,TGTGCCACCAGCCATGAGGGAAACTCCTACAATGAGCAGTTCTTC,CATSHEGNSYNEQFF
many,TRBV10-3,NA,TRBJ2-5,TGTGCCTCCGTCGGACGGAATCAAGAGACCCAGTACTTC,CASVGRNQETQYF
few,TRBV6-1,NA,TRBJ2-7,TGTGCCAGCAGTGGGGACATGCCCTACGAGCAGTACTTC,CASSGDMPYEQYF
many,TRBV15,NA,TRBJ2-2,TGTGCCACCAGCAGTCCAAACGGGGAGCTGTTTTTT,CATSSPNGELFF
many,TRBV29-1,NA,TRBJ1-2,TGCAGCGTTGAAGGAGGGGACTATGGCTACACCTTC,CSVEGGDYGYTF
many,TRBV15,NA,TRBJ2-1,TGTGCCACCAGCAGAGAAGTGGGGGAGAGGGCCAATGAGCAGTTCTTC,CATSREVGERANEQFF